This T cell receptor (beta chain) was identified in a study of T cell repertoires in cytomegalovirus infection. Via MiXCR, TCRdb re-called the reads, giving one row per CDR3 protein. The sample contains approximately 990,000 distinct CDR3 sequences, roughly 30% of which appear only once. In the case of this clonotype: Its antigen remains unknown. A much bigger clone sits one base away, suggesting this may be a read error.

The CDR3 length is 13 residues. Trimming removed 5 bases at V and 7 bases at J, with 14 bases between. CDR1 SGHTA and CDR2 FQGNSA come from the germline V gene. The sequenced sample was cultured CD8+ T cells from PBMCs, obtained from culture after CMV antigen stimulation. The origin of this receptor is a human donor in good health (CMV status not recorded). Some clones in this sample may be carry-over from other donors' samples. This sequence joins TRBV7-2 and TRBJ1-1; D not resolved. CDR3: CTSSTLRGDEAFF. The CDR3, as DNA: TGTACCAGCAGCACCCTACGAGGAGATGAAGCTTTCTTT. Full variable domain (outside the CDR3, taken from reference TRBV7-2 and TRBJ1-1): GAGVSQSPSNKVTEKGKDVELRCDPISGHTALYWYRQSLGQGLEFLIYFQGNSAPDKSGLPSDRFSAERTGGSVSTLTIQRTQQEDSAVYLCTSSTLRGDEAFFGQGTRLTVV.